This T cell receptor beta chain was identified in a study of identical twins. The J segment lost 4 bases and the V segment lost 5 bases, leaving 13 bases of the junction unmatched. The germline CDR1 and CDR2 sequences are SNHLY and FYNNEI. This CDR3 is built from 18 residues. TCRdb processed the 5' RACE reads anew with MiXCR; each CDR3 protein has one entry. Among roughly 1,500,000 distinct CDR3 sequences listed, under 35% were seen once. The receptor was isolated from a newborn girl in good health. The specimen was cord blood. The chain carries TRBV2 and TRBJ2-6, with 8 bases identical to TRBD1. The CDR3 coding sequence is TGTGCCAGCAGTCCCCGACAGGGGTTAAAGAGCGGGGCCAACGTCCTGACTTTC. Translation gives CASSPRQGLKSGANVLTF. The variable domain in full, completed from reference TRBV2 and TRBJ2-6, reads EPEVTQTPSHQVTQMGQEVILRCVPISNHLYFYWYRQILGQKVEFLVSFYNNEISEKSEIFDDQFSVERPDGSNFTLKIRSTKLEDSAMYFCASSPRQGLKSGANVLTFGAGSRLTVL.